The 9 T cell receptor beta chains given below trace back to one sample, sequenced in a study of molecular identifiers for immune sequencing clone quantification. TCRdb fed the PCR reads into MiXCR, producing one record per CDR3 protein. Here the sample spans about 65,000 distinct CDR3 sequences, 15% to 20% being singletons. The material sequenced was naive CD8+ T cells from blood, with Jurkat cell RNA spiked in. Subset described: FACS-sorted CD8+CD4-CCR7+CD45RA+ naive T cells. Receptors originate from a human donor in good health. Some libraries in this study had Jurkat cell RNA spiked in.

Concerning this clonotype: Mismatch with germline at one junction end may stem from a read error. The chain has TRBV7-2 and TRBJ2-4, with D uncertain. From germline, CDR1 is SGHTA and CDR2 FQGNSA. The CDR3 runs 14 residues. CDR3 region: CASGLGALKNIQYF. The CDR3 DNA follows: TGTGCCAGCGGCTTAGGAGCACTCAAAAACATTCAGTACTTC.

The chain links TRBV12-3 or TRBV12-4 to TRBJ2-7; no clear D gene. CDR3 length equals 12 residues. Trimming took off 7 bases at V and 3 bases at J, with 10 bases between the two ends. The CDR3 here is CASTPDRYEQYF. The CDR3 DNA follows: TGTGCCAGCACCCCGGATCGCTACGAGCAGTACTTC.

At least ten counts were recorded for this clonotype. As DNA, the CDR3 is TGCGCCAGCAGAGCACCGGGGACAGGGGCCTCCACCTTC. Protein sequence: CASRAPGTGASTF. The chain has TRBV4-3 and TRBJ1-2; 10 bases map to TRBD1. This CDR3 contains 13 residues. Germline CDR1 is LGHNA and CDR2 is YSLEER. V gave up 6 bases and J gave up 13 bases; unmatched junction bases: 11.

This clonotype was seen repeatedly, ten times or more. CDR3 amino acids: CSVRTNYGYTF. DNA of the CDR3: TGCAGCGTACGGACGAACTATGGCTACACCTTC. The chain links TRBV29-1 to TRBJ1-2; no reliable D call. Trimming cost V 6 bases and J 2 bases, with 7 bases left between them. This CDR3 comprises 11 residues. Germline V gives CDR1 SQVTM, CDR2 ANQGSEA. The full variable domain, rest sourced from reference TRBV29-1 and TRBJ1-2, is SAVISQKPSRDICQRGTSLTIQCQVDSQVTMMFWYRQQPGQSLTLIATANQGSEATYESGFVIDKFPISRPNLTFSTLTVSNMSPEDSSIYLCSVRTNYGYTFGSGTRLTVV.

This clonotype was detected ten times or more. The CDR3 sequence is CASSIGAESGANVLTF. CDR3 DNA: TGTGCCAGTAGTATTGGCGCAGAGTCTGGGGCCAACGTCCTGACTTTC. J is TRBJ2-6 and V is TRBV19; D gene ambiguous. The CDR3 has 16 amino acids. Germline V CDR1 and CDR2: LNHDA, SQIVND (reference sequence). V dropped 3 bases and J dropped 1 base, with 10 bases sitting between them.

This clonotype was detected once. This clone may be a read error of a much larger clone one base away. The CDR3 DNA reads TGTGCCGGTAGTAATACACTGGGCTACGAGCAGTACTTC. It encodes CAGSNTLGYEQYF. The chain carries TRBV19 and TRBJ2-7; D gene ambiguous. CDR3 length: 13 residues. Germline V gene sequence: CDR1 LNHDA, CDR2 SQIVND (reference sequence). Combining the CDR3 with reference TRBV19 and TRBJ2-7 gives the whole variable domain DGGITQSPKYLFRKEGQNVTLSCEQNLNHDAMYWYRQDPGQGLRLIYYSQIVNDFQKGDIAEGYSVSREKKESFPLTVTSAQKNPTAFYLCAGSNTLGYEQYFGPGTRLTVT.

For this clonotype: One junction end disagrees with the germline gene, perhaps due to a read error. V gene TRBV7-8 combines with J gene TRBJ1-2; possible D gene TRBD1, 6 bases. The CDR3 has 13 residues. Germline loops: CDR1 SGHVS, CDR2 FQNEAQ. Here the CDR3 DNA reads TGTGCCAGCAGCCGGACAGCGTTGGTCGGCTTCACCTTC. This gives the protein CASSRTALVGFTF. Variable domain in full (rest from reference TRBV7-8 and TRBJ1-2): GAGVSQSPRYKVAKRGQDVALRCDPISGHVSLFWYQQALGQGPEFLTYFQNEAQLDKSGLPSDRFFAERPEGSVSTLKIQRTQQEDSAVYLCASSRTALVGFTFGSGTRLTVV.

The CDR3 nucleotides are TGTGCCAGTAGTATCGGAGGGGTTTACGAGCAGTACTTC. It encodes CASSIGGVYEQYF. This chain uses TRBV19 with TRBJ2-7, with D perhaps TRBD2 (6 bases). Deletions cut 3 bases from V and 4 bases from J, with 10 bases between. CDR1 is LNHDA, CDR2 SQIVND, per germline (reference sequence). This CDR3 region has 13 residues.

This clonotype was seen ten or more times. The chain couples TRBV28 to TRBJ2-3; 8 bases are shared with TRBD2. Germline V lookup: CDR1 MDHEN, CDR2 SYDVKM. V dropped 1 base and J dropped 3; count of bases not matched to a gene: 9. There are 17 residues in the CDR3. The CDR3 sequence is CASSLLYSGTSTDTQYF. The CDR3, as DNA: TGTGCCAGCAGTTTATTGTACTCCGGGACTAGTACAGATACGCAGTATTTT.